The rows below give T cell receptor beta chains drawn from one sample of a study of cytomegalovirus exposure and HLA in healthy donors. Sequencing used immunoSEQ multiplex PCR; TCRdb keeps in-frame clones, though not all of them. The sample lists about 150,000 clones; about four fifths were seen once. The sample consisted of PBMCs. These receptors were collected from a man younger than 35 in good health and CMV-seronegative. The CDR3 runs from the conserved cysteine through the conserved F or W. The order of the fields is clone size, D gene, V gene, J gene, CDR3 DNA, CDR3 protein. The D gene is left open where the match is weak. Rows give clone size only sometimes, using once, few, many, or a class for an expanded clone.

size: NA; D: NA; V: TRBV6-6; J: TRBJ1-2; DNA: TGTGCCAGCAGTTACTCGACCCAGGGCAACTATGGCTACACCTTC; CDR3: CASSYSTQGNYGYTF
size: once; D: TRBD2; V: TRBV6-5; J: TRBJ2-1; DNA: TGTGCCAGCAGTTACTCGGGACTAGCTCGCGATGAGCAGTTCTTC; CDR3: CASSYSGLARDEQFF
size: NA; D: NA; V: TRBV27; J: TRBJ1-1; DNA: TGTGCCAGCAGCTATTTTAAGGGACAATCGAACACTGAAGCTTTCTTT; CDR3: CASSYFKGQSNTEAFF
size: NA; D: NA; V: TRBV5-6; J: TRBJ1-2; DNA: TGTGCCAGCAGCTTAGGGGCGTCTCTTCCCTATGGCTACACCTTC; CDR3: CASSLGASLPYGYTF
size: NA; D: NA; V: TRBV19; J: TRBJ2-2; DNA: TGTGCCAGTATCGGGATTCACACCGGGGAGCTGTTTTTT; CDR3: CASIGIHTGELFF
size: few; D: NA; V: TRBV7-2; J: TRBJ2-5; DNA: TGTGCCAGCAGCCATTTTTCAGCAGGGGAGACCCAGTACTTC; CDR3: CASSHFSAGETQYF
size: NA; D: NA; V: TRBV6-6; J: TRBJ2-7; DNA: TGTGCCAGCAGTTATGGGCTGGAAAGCTCCTACGAGCAGTACTTC; CDR3: CASSYGLESSYEQYF
size: NA; D: TRBD2; V: TRBV19; J: TRBJ2-5; DNA: TGTGCCAGTAGTAGGGGGACTAGCGGGGACCCAGAGACCCAGTACTTC; CDR3: CASSRGTSGDPETQYF
size: NA; D: TRBD1; V: TRBV7-2; J: TRBJ2-3; DNA: TGTGCCAGCAGCTTAAAGGCGCAGGGGGCTGTGGATACGCAGTATTTT; CDR3: CASSLKAQGAVDTQYF
size: few; D: NA; V: TRBV28; J: TRBJ2-1; DNA: TGTGCCAGCAGCCCCTTGCGGGGACCCTCCTACAATGAGCAGTTCTTC; CDR3: CASSPLRGPSYNEQFF